Sequencing of this T cell receptor beta chain was carried out in a study of cytomegalovirus exposure and HLA in healthy donors. Study results and caveats: A previous analysis found most TCR beta V segments productive roughly 90% or roughly 30% of the time. According to a later analysis, most TCR beta chains associated with CMV appeared HLA-restricted. Later genetic work tied a missense DCLRE1C variant to beta-chain V and J trimming.

PCR primers comprised 60 Vbeta and 13 Jbeta primers. Data came from immunoSEQ multiplex PCR; TCRdb stores just in-frame clones and leaves some out. Of 50,000 to 70,000 clones in the sample, 60% to 80% were seen once. Regarding this clone: Its antigen is unidentified.

Germline CDR1 is LNHNV and CDR2 is YYDKDF (reference sequence). The CDR3 is 15 residues long. The V segment lost 8 bases and the J segment 4 bases; nucleotides outside the gene matches: 13. The TCR originated in a girl under 18 in good health and CMV-seropositive. The V call is TRBV15, the J call TRBJ1-2, with 7 bases fitting TRBD1. The source material was PBMCs. DNA of the CDR3: TGTGCCACCTTGGGGGCACAGGGGAGCGGCTATGGCTACACCTTC. This translates into CATLGAQGSGYGYTF.